This T cell receptor (beta chain) stems from a study of beta chain features in type 1 diabetes. Unmatched junction bases numbered 5, after V lost 6 bases and J lost 2 bases. The CDR3 runs to 16 residues. CDR1 is MDHEN, CDR2 SYDVKM, per germline. The authors reverse transcribed all of the isolated RNA, so sequencing captured expressed TCRB transcripts. Here immunoSEQ multiplex PCR was the method, and the copy in TCRdb shows in-frame clones only, minus some. This table holds about 140,000 clones, around a tenth found once. The chain employs TRBV28 and TRBJ2-6; 9 bases are shared with TRBD1. The sequence derives from a woman in her thirties or forties in good health. Sequenced: central memory CD4+ T cells from blood. The DNA for the CDR3 is TGTGCCAGCAGAGGACAGGGGTCCCCTGGGGCCAACGTCCTGACTTTC. This sequence encodes CASRGQGSPGANVLTF. Drawing the rest from reference TRBV28 and TRBJ2-6, the complete variable domain is DVKVTQSSRYLVKRTGEKVFLECVQDMDHENMFWYRQDPGLGLRLIYFSYDVKMKEKGDIPEGYSVSREKKERFSLILESASTNQTSMYLCASRGQGSPGANVLTFGAGSRLTVL.